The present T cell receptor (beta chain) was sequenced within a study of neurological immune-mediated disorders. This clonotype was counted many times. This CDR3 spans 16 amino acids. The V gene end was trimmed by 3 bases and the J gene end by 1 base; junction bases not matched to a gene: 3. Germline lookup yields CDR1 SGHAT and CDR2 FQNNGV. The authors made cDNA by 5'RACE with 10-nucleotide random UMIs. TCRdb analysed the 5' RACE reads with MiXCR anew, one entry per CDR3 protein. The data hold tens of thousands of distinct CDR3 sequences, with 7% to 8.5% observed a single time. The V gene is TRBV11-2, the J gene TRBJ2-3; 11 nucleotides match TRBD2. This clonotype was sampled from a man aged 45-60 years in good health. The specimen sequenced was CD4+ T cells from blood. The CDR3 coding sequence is TGTGCCAGCAGCTTCTTGGGACTAGCGGGCACAGATACGCAGTATTTT. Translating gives CASSFLGLAGTDTQYF.